The 24 T cell receptor beta chains listed next were all sequenced from one sample in a study of T cell repertoires in cytomegalovirus infection. The antigens of these receptors remain unknown. TCRdb ran MiXCR on the reads and lists one entry per CDR3 protein. This sample has approximately 910,000 distinct CDR3 sequences; roughly 30% occur once, and the top ten carry about 14%. The sample in question was cultured CD8+ T cells from PBMCs, obtained from culture after CMV antigen stimulation. All receptors derive from a human donor in good health (CMV status not recorded). Some clones in this sample may be carry-over from other donors' samples.

The V call is TRBV6-2 or TRBV6-3, the J call TRBJ2-5; D perhaps matches TRBD1 (5 bases). CDR1 and CDR2 from the germline V gene are MNHEY and SVGEGT. Trimming removed 4 bases from V and 1 base from J, with 13 bases in between. This CDR3 spans 15 amino acids. CDR3 sequence: CASSSPRVLQETQYF. DNA of the CDR3: TGTGCCAGCAGTTCCCCCAGGGTCCTCCAAGAGACCCAGTACTTC.

This rearrangement joins TRBV15 to TRBJ2-1, with TRBD2 matching over 11 bases. The CDR3 runs to 16 residues. CDR1 and CDR2 (germline): LNHNV, YYDKDF (reference sequence). Losses at the gene ends were 1 base for V and 7 bases for J; bases not matched to a gene: 6. The CDR3 bases are TGTGCCACCAGCAGAGGGTTAGCGGGGGGGCCAAATGAGCAGTTCTTC. Amino acids: CATSRGLAGGPNEQFF. Supplemented by reference TRBV15 and TRBJ2-1, the full variable domain reads DAMVIQNPRYQVTQFGKPVTLSCSQTLNHNVMYWYQQKSSQAPKLLFHYYDKDFNNEADTPDNFQSRRPNTSFCFLDIRSPGLGDTAMYLCATSRGLAGGPNEQFFGPGTRLTVL.

In this sample, this clonotype turned up many times. This chain joins TRBV7-6 and TRBJ2-2, with 15 bases that match TRBD2. Germline lookup yields CDR1 SGHVS and CDR2 FNYEAQ. This CDR3 has 18 amino acids. The ends lost 4 bases at V and 3 bases at J; junction bases unmatched: 6. The CDR3 sequence is CASSWTSGGALDTGELFF. CDR3 nucleotide sequence: TGTGCCAGCAGCTGGACTAGCGGGGGGGCCTTGGACACCGGGGAGCTGTTTTTT. Together with reference TRBV7-6 and TRBJ2-2, the CDR3 gives the full variable domain: GAGVSQSPRYKVTKRGQDVALRCDPISGHVSLYWYRQALGQGPEFLTYFNYEAQQDKSGLPNDRFSAERPEGSISTLTIQRTEQRDSAMYRCASSWTSGGALDTGELFFGEGSRLTVL.

This chain joins TRBV20-1 and TRBJ1-6; D is undetermined. V lost 0 bases, J lost 0 bases, and 9 bases lay in between. The CDR3 is 16 residues long. Germline assignment: CDR1 DFQATT and CDR2 SNEGSKA (reference sequence). This chain's CDR3 is CSARDRRGSYNSPLHF. The CDR3 nucleotides read TGCAGTGCTAGAGACAGGAGAGGCTCCTATAATTCACCCCTCCACTTT.

The rearrangement joins TRBV10-3 to TRBJ1-3, with 9 nucleotides matching TRBD1. Germline CDR1 is ENHRY and CDR2 is SYGVKD. The CDR3 extends over 15 amino acids. The J segment lost 1 base and the V segment lost 6 bases, leaving 4 bases of the junction unmatched. The CDR3 region has the DNA TGTGCCATCAGAACCGGGACAGGGTCTGGAAACACCATATATTTT. Its protein product is CAIRTGTGSGNTIYF.

In this sample, this clonotype turned up once. V and J are TRBV3-1 and TRBJ2-1, with D possibly TRBD2 on 6 matching bases. The CDR3 has 15 residues. In germline, CDR1 is LGHDT, CDR2 YNNKEL (reference sequence). V lost 2 bases and J lost 2, with 10 bases in between. CDR3 sequence (DNA): TGTGCCAGCAGCCAAACAGCTAGCGCCTACAATGAGCAGTTCTTC. It translates to CASSQTASAYNEQFF.

V gene TRBV7-9 combines with J gene TRBJ1-1; 11 nucleotides agree with TRBD1. The CDR3 consists of 15 residues. In germline, CDR1 is SEHNR, CDR2 FQNEAQ (reference sequence). V gave up 4 bases and J gave up 3 bases; unmatched junction bases: 4. In nucleotides, the CDR3 is TGTGCCAGCAGCTGGAGGGACAGGGGGGACACTGAAGCTTTCTTT. The encoded protein is CASSWRDRGDTEAFF.

The chain joins TRBV7-9 to TRBJ2-7; weak D call: TRBD2 (6 bases). CDR3 length equals 13 residues. The germline CDR1 and CDR2 sequences are SEHNR and FQNEAQ (reference sequence). V was shortened by 4 bases and J by 7 bases, with 14 bases between the two germline ends. CDR3 in amino acids: CASSSRAAGEQYV. The CDR3 nucleotides read TGTGCCAGCAGCTCCAGGGCGGCGGGGGAGCAGTACGTC.

This clonotype has only a few counts. This rearrangement joins TRBV7-8 to TRBJ2-5, with D maybe TRBD2 (6 bases). The CDR3 runs to 14 residues. CDR1 and CDR2 from the germline V gene are SGHVS and FQNEAQ. V gave up 5 bases and J gave up 5 bases, with 15 bases separating them. CDR3 bases: TGTGCCAGCAGCGTCCGGGGAGGCTGGGAGACCCAGTACTTC. It codes for CASSVRGGWETQYF. Full variable domain (missing parts from reference TRBV7-8 and TRBJ2-5): GAGVSQSPRYKVAKRGQDVALRCDPISGHVSLFWYQQALGQGPEFLTYFQNEAQLDKSGLPSDRFFAERPEGSVSTLKIQRTQQEDSAVYLCASSVRGGWETQYFGPGTRLLVL.

At least ten counts were recorded for this clonotype. The V and J genes are TRBV7-8 and TRBJ2-7; no clear D gene. This CDR3 spans 14 amino acids. The V end was cut by 1 base, the J end by 2 bases, with 9 bases between. Per the germline V gene, CDR1 is SGHVS and CDR2 is FQNEAQ. Here the CDR3 DNA reads TGTGCCAGCAGCTTAGGTTCCAGGACCTACGAGCAGTACGTC. Translation: CASSLGSRTYEQYV.

The gene calls are TRBV12-5 and TRBJ1-1; tentatively, D is TRBD1 (5 bases). Germline CDR1 reads LGHNT; CDR2 reads FRNRAP. The CDR3 spans 15 residues. V lost 0 bases and J 4 bases, leaving 12 bases between the germline ends. CDR3 protein: CASGLVWGGTTEAFF. As DNA, the CDR3 is TGTGCTAGTGGTTTGGTTTGGGGGGGGACCACTGAAGCTTTCTTT.

The chain links TRBV4-1 to TRBJ1-2, with a possible D match to TRBD1 (6 bases). This CDR3 region has 16 residues. Germline CDR1 MGHRA, CDR2 YSYEKL. V was trimmed by 1 base and J by 0 bases, leaving 12 bases between them. The CDR3 sequence is CASSQVGQGTNYGYTF. The CDR3 DNA reads TGCGCCAGCAGCCAAGTCGGGCAGGGGACTAACTATGGCTACACCTTC.

A note on this clonotype: A much more abundant neighbour one base away suggests this may be a read error. V and J are TRBV7-8 and TRBJ2-7; 7 nucleotides agree with TRBD2. CDR1 and CDR2 (germline): SGHVS, FQNEAQ. The CDR3 covers 12 residues. CDR3 amino acids: CVSSLGLDEQYF. Here the CDR3 DNA reads TGTGTCAGCAGCCTCGGACTAGACGAGCAGTACTTC.

Notes on this clonotype: It differs at one base from a far larger clone, so likely a read error. The V gene is TRBV5-6, the J gene TRBJ1-5; TRBD1 aligns across 7 bases. CDR1 and CDR2 (germline): SGHDT, YYEEEE. CDR3 length equals 13 residues. The CDR3 nucleotides are TGTGCCAGCAGCCTGACAGGGAATCAGCTCCAGCATTTT. Protein product: CASSLTGNQLQHF.

Concerning this clonotype itself: Sequence at one end of the junction differs from germline and may be a read error. The V and J genes are TRBV6-8 and TRBJ1-2, with D tentatively TRBD1 (6 bases). The V gene's germline CDR1 is MNHGY and CDR2 SAAAGT. The CDR3 spans 17 residues. The CDR3 coding sequence is TGTGCCAGCAATTACCCACTGGCGGGGGGCGAGAACTATGGCTACACCTTC. It is translated as CASNYPLAGGENYGYTF.

This clonotype has just a few counts. The gene calls are TRBV6-2 or TRBV6-3 and TRBJ2-5; 7 bases match TRBD2. Germline V CDR1 and CDR2: MNHEY, SVGEGT. This CDR3 spans 19 amino acids. V shed 0 bases, J shed 0 bases, and the junction held 13 bases outside the gene matches. The CDR3 region is CASSYSALYSGLDQETQYF. In nucleotides, the CDR3 is TGTGCCAGCAGTTACTCGGCCTTATATAGCGGGCTCGACCAAGAGACCCAGTACTTC.

The chain uses TRBV7-2 and TRBJ2-4; the D is unclear. Germline assignment: CDR1 SGHTA and CDR2 FQGNSA. The CDR3 length is 14 residues. Trimming stripped 8 bases from V and 3 bases from J, with 14 bases between. CDR3 in amino acids: CASFPDGVKNIQYF. The CDR3 nucleotides read TGTGCCAGCTTCCCGGACGGAGTCAAAAACATTCAGTACTTC.

This clonotype was observed once. A much larger clone sits a single nucleotide away, making a read error possible. The V call is TRBV7-6, the J call TRBJ2-1; weak D call: TRBD1 (6 bases). Germline CDR1 reads SGHVS; CDR2 reads FNYEAQ. CDR3 length: 14 amino acids. The CDR3 loop is CASSSLEGVDEQLF. The CDR3 coding sequence is TGTGCCAGCAGCTCCCTCGAGGGGGTGGATGAGCAGTTGTTC.

This clonotype was counted between two and nine times. J is TRBJ2-7 and V is TRBV27, with 7 positions matching TRBD2. The CDR3 loop spans 15 amino acids. V lost 4 bases to trimming and J lost 6 bases; unmatched junction nucleotides: 12. Germline values: CDR1 MNHEY, CDR2 SMNVEV (reference sequence). The CDR3 here is CASSSTPVGGLEQYV. CDR3 sequence (DNA): TGTGCCAGCAGTTCCACTCCCGTGGGAGGGCTCGAGCAGTACGTC.

The sample holds many counts of this clonotype. The chain is built from TRBV7-6 and TRBJ1-2, with 7 bases aligning to TRBD1. The CDR3 is made up of 16 amino acids. V gave up 1 base and J gave up 0 bases; unmatched junction bases: 5. Looked up from germline, CDR1 is SGHVS and CDR2 is FNYEAQ. Here the CDR3 reads CASSLGTGTANYGYTF. The CDR3 bases are TGTGCCAGCAGCTTAGGTACCGGGACAGCTAACTATGGCTACACCTTC.

This clonotype has at least ten counts. The V call is TRBV7-2, the J call TRBJ2-2; 7 nucleotides match TRBD2. V trimming: 0 bases; J trimming: 3 bases; junction bases outside the gene matches: 13. Germline CDR1 is SGHTA and CDR2 is FQGNSA. The CDR3 sequence is 19 residues long. CDR3 coding DNA: TGTGCCAGCAGCTTAGCAGCCGCATGGGCTAGCGGATACACCGGGGAGCTGTTTTTT. Translation gives CASSLAAAWASGYTGELFF. Variable domain in full (rest from reference TRBV7-2 and TRBJ2-2): GAGVSQSPSNKVTEKGKDVELRCDPISGHTALYWYRQSLGQGLEFLIYFQGNSAPDKSGLPSDRFSAERTGGSVSTLTIQRTQQEDSAVYLCASSLAAAWASGYTGELFFGEGSRLTVL.

The V gene is TRBV28, the J gene TRBJ2-7, with D possibly being TRBD2 (5 bases). CDR3 size: 14 residues. The germline V and J ends were trimmed by 2 bases and 1 base, with 9 bases remaining between them. The germline V gene has CDR1 MDHEN and CDR2 SYDVKM. CDR3 nucleotide sequence: TGTGCCAGCAGTTTAAAGGAGGCTTCCTACGAGCAGTACGTC. Protein sequence: CASSLKEASYEQYV.

This chain links TRBV7-6 with TRBJ1-2; the match to TRBD1 covers 7 bases. Germline lookup yields CDR1 SGHVS and CDR2 FNYEAQ. Trimming took 1 base from V and 0 from J; bases not matched to a gene: 5. This CDR3 contains 16 residues. CDR3 coding DNA: TGTGCCAGCAGCTTAGGGGCGACAGGGACTAACTATGGCTACACCTTC. Translated: CASSLGATGTNYGYTF.

The chain employs TRBV4-1 and TRBJ2-1; the D is unclear. CDR1 MGHRA and CDR2 YSYEKL come from the germline V gene. The CDR3 runs 15 residues. V lost 4 bases, J lost 8 bases, and 18 bases lay in between. The chain's CDR3 is CASSPLGPPADEQFF. The CDR3 DNA reads as TGCGCCAGCAGCCCTCTAGGGCCTCCGGCCGATGAGCAGTTCTTC.